One T cell receptor (beta chain) is described in this entry. These data come from a study of blood T cell repertoires in COVID-19. At the level of the study: The cDNA or gDNA used as material had been derived from T cells, B-cell-depleted T cells, or PBMCs.

All enrollees were about 18 to 89 years old and from about 24 US areas. Participant reports of clinical history set cohort assignment. What the recovered Cohort 3 donors had was two negative PCRs, clearance, or symptom resolution. The germline CDR1 and CDR2 sequences are SGHRS and YFSETQ. V was pared by 0 bases and J by 1 base, with 7 bases between. This CDR3 is built from 14 residues. Sequencing used immunoSEQ multiplex PCR; TCRdb keeps in-frame clones, though not all of them. The sample has about 320,000 clones, roughly 90% seen once. The source material was PBMCs or T cells enriched from blood (not recorded which). This TCR derives from a man in his 60s who had recovered from COVID-19. The J gene is TRBJ1-1, the V gene TRBV5-1; D is undetermined. CDR3: CASSLDLGNTEAFF. Here the CDR3 DNA reads TGCGCCAGCAGCTTGGACCTCGGGAACACTGAAGCTTTCTTT.